Listed here are 14 T cell receptor beta chains from one sample, sequenced in a study of blood T cell repertoires in COVID-19. Sequenced by immunoSEQ multiplex PCR; TCRdb stores in-frame clones only, minus some. The table shows a few hundred thousand clones, with 88% occurring only once. Sequenced: peripheral blood. These receptors came from a man between 65 and 79 years old with acute or convalescent COVID-19.

The chain carries TRBV3-1 (or the pseudogene TRBV3-2) and TRBJ1-6, with D unresolved. CDR3 length: 14 residues. The V and J ends lost 4 bases and 6 bases respectively, with 10 bases between them. Per the germline V gene, CDR1 is LGHDT and CDR2 is YNNKEL (reference sequence). The CDR3 nucleotides read TGTGCCAGCAGCCCTCGGTTGTTTAATTCACCCCTCCACTTT. Residues: CASSPRLFNSPLHF.

The chain links TRBV7-9 to TRBJ2-7; D possibly corresponds to TRBD2 (6 bases). Germline CDR1 is SEHNR and CDR2 is FQNEAQ (reference sequence). The CDR3 is 13 amino acids. V dropped 5 bases and J dropped 0 bases, with 8 bases sitting between them. The CDR3 region has the DNA TGTGCCAGCAGCGCGGGGAGCTCCTACGAGCAGTACTTC. Amino acids: CASSAGSSYEQYF.

The V gene is TRBV3-1 (or the pseudogene TRBV3-2), the J gene TRBJ2-1; 7 nucleotides match TRBD1. This CDR3 contains 13 residues. Per germline, CDR1 LGHDT and CDR2 YNNKEL (reference sequence). Trimming removed 4 bases from V and 15 bases from J; junction bases left unmatched: 12. CDR3 DNA: TGTGCCAGCAGCCTACTCGCTGCAGGGGGTAGGTTCTTC. This encodes CASSLLAAGGRFF.

DNA for the CDR3: TGTGCCAGCAGCCCTATACCGGGACTGGCCTCCTACGAGCAGTACTTC. Translating gives CASSPIPGLASYEQYF. V and J are TRBV7-9 and TRBJ2-7, with D maybe TRBD2 (6 bases). Trimming shortened V by 5 bases and J by 0 bases, and 17 bases separated the two germline ends. Germline V CDR1 and CDR2: SEHNR, FQNEAQ (reference sequence). The CDR3 is 16 amino acids.

This chain joins TRBV9 and TRBJ2-1; the match to TRBD2 covers 7 bases. CDR3 length: 15 amino acids. From germline, CDR1 is SGDLS and CDR2 YYNGEE. V lost 2 bases, J lost 7 bases, and 9 bases stayed unmatched. The CDR3 loop reads CASSVGGGVANEQFF. The CDR3, as DNA: TGTGCCAGCAGCGTGGGCGGGGGAGTAGCTAATGAGCAGTTCTTC.

V is TRBV4-1 and J is TRBJ2-1, with D hard to call. Germline V gene data show CDR1 as MGHRA and CDR2 as YSYEKL. V shed 0 bases and J shed 9 bases, with 12 bases lying between them. CDR3 size: 14 residues. CDR3 sequence reads: CASSQEEGRGEQFF. In DNA, the CDR3 is TGCGCCAGCAGCCAAGAAGAAGGTAGAGGTGAGCAGTTCTTC.

CDR3: CATAKTGYNEQFF. DNA of the CDR3: TGTGCCACGGCAAAGACTGGGTACAATGAGCAGTTCTTC. The genes are TRBV24-1 and TRBJ2-1; D ambiguous. The CDR3 spans 13 residues. Germline CDR1 reads KGHDR; CDR2 reads SFDVKD. V was trimmed by 10 bases and J by 4 bases, leaving 13 bases between them.

The genes are TRBV10-3 and TRBJ1-1; unclear D gene. V was clipped by 3 bases and J by 10 bases, with 12 bases between them. Looked up from germline, CDR1 is ENHRY and CDR2 is SYGVKD. This CDR3 has 12 amino acids. The CDR3 loop reads CAISDFPSGAFF. The CDR3 region has the DNA TGTGCCATCAGTGACTTCCCGTCGGGAGCTTTCTTT.

The rearrangement uses TRBV14 and TRBJ2-7; possibly TRBD2 for D (6 bases). V dropped 4 bases and J dropped 3 bases, with 10 bases sitting between them. The CDR3 totals 13 residues. CDR1 is SGHDN, CDR2 FVKESK, per germline. The CDR3 DNA reads TGTGCCAGCAGCCTCCCGGGGGTCTACGAGCAGTACTTC. Translating gives CASSLPGVYEQYF.

The DNA for the CDR3 is TGTGCCAGCAGCCGACAGACTAGCGGAAACAATGAGCAGTTCTTC. Translation: CASSRQTSGNNEQFF. V and J are TRBV5-5 and TRBJ2-1; 9 bases map to TRBD2. CDR1 and CDR2 (germline): SGHKS, YYEKEE (reference sequence). The CDR3 runs to 15 residues. V shed 4 bases, J shed 5 bases, and the junction held 7 bases outside the gene matches.

The CDR3 is CASQEVLPGEAQHF. In DNA, the CDR3 is TGTGCCTCCCAGGAGGTACTGCCGGGGGAGGCCCAGCATTTT. The J gene is TRBJ1-5, the V gene TRBV2; tentatively, D is TRBD1 (5 bases). This CDR3 contains 14 residues. Germline V gene sequence: CDR1 SNHLY, CDR2 FYNNEI. Trimming shortened V by 11 bases and J by 11 bases, and 25 bases separated the two germline ends.

The gene calls are TRBV30 and TRBJ1-3; unclear D gene. CDR3 length: 13 amino acids. Trimming left V 1 base short and J 2 bases short, with 6 bases between. Germline CDR1 and CDR2: GTSNPN and SVGIG (reference sequence). The DNA for the CDR3 is TGTGCCTGGAGTGCCCAGGCTGGAAACACCATATATTTT. This translates into CAWSAQAGNTIYF.

This chain joins TRBV29-1 and TRBJ2-1; TRBD2 matches at 11 bases. The CDR3 runs to 14 residues. Germline trimming cut 4 bases from V and 13 bases from J; bases unmatched to any gene: 12. In germline, CDR1 is SQVTM, CDR2 ANQGSEA. The DNA for the CDR3 is TGCAGCGTTGCTTCTCCGACTAGCGGGACTGCTCAGTTCTTC. Protein product: CSVASPTSGTAQFF.

This clone has more than one count but fewer than ten. The chain recombines TRBV28 with TRBJ1-5; 7 positions agree with TRBD1. This CDR3 is built from 15 residues. With V trimmed by 8 bases and J by 1 base, 8 bases remained unmatched. The germline CDR1 and CDR2 sequences are MDHEN and SYDVKM. The CDR3 reads CASSGQTGSNQPQHF. CDR3 DNA sequence: TGTGCCAGCTCCGGACAGACAGGGAGCAATCAGCCCCAGCATTTT.